A single sample is the source of the 17 T cell receptor beta chains below, sequenced in a study of vaccination effects on CD4 cells after COVID-19. Some clones are missing from TCRdb's copy, which holds only in-frame ones; the method was immunoSEQ multiplex PCR. The data show 20,000 or so clones, with roughly three quarters seen just once and approximately 10% held by the top ten. Viral peptide pool expansion of antigen-specific CD4+ T cells preceded sequencing in the ViraFEST assay. Cultured cells yielded isolated CD4+ T cells after 10 days. Having tested negative for nucleocapsid antibodies, the vaccine recipients showed no prior SARS-CoV-2 infection. No antigen has been assigned to these receptors. Sequencing used CD4+ T cells from PBMCs cultured with HCoV-NL63 spike peptides, obtained before COVID-19 vaccination. These receptors came from a human donor who received a COVID-19 vaccine.

The table lists this clone with a few counts. The chain uses TRBV3-1 (or the pseudogene TRBV3-2) and TRBJ2-5; 7 bases align to TRBD2. CDR1 is LGHDT and CDR2 is YNNKEL in the germline V gene (reference sequence). V gave up 4 bases and J gave up 2 bases; unmatched junction bases: 7. The CDR3 has 15 residues. Here the CDR3 DNA reads TGTGCCAGCAGCCCGTTCGCGGGGGTACAAGAGACCCAGTACTTC. Protein: CASSPFAGVQETQYF.

V usage is TRBV19 and J usage is TRBJ2-3; D might be TRBD1 (5 bases). The CDR3 covers 13 residues. With 3 bases removed from V and 7 bases from J, the gap between germline ends came to 11 bases. CDR1 is LNHDA, CDR2 SQIVND, per germline (reference sequence). CDR3 sequence: CASSIRQSNTQYF. The CDR3 DNA follows: TGTGCCAGTAGTATCCGACAGTCGAATACGCAGTATTTT.

This CDR3 is CAWSRGGDNSPLHF. The DNA for the CDR3 is TGTGCCTGGAGCCGCGGAGGGGATAATTCACCCCTCCACTTT. The chain has TRBV30 and TRBJ1-6, with D tentatively TRBD1 (5 bases). The germline gives CDR1 GTSNPN, CDR2 SVGIG (reference sequence). Trimming pared 3 bases from V and 5 bases from J, leaving 11 bases between. This CDR3 spans 14 amino acids. The full variable domain, with the rest looked up from reference TRBV30 and TRBJ1-6, is SQTIHQWPATLVQPVGSPLSLECTVEGTSNPNLYWYRQAAGRGLQLLFYSVGIGQISSEVPQNLSASRPQDRQFILSSKKLLLSDSGFYLCAWSRGGDNSPLHFGNGTRLTVT.

This chain links TRBV10-3 with TRBJ2-1; weak D call: TRBD2 (5 bases). The CDR3 consists of 15 residues. Germline V gives CDR1 ENHRY, CDR2 SYGVKD. V was pared by 0 bases and J by 3 bases, with 9 bases between. CDR3 in DNA: TGTGCCATCAGTGAGTCCCCCAGCGGCTACAATGAGCAGTTCTTC. This codes for CAISESPSGYNEQFF.

The V gene is TRBV6-5, the J gene TRBJ1-4, with D possibly matching TRBD1 (5 bases). Trimming left V 8 bases short and J 12 bases short, with 13 bases between. The CDR3 covers 11 residues. Germline V gene sequence: CDR1 MNHEY, CDR2 SVGAGI. The CDR3 DNA reads TGTGCCAGCGCCAGGGCATGGGAACTGTTTTTT. Its protein product is CASARAWELFF.

This chain joins TRBV6-2 or TRBV6-3 and TRBJ1-2; 10 bases match TRBD1. The germline V gene has CDR1 MNHEY and CDR2 SVGEGT. Germline trimming cut 0 bases from V and 4 bases from J; bases unmatched to any gene: 2. There are 15 residues in the CDR3. CDR3 DNA: TGTGCCAGCAGTTACTCCAGGACAGGGGGCTATGGCTACACCTTC. This sequence encodes CASSYSRTGGYGYTF.

The chain combines TRBV4-1 with TRBJ1-3, with 7 bases fitting TRBD1. Unmatched junction bases numbered 18, after V lost 6 bases and J lost 16 bases. Looked up from germline, CDR1 is MGHRA and CDR2 is YSYEKL. CDR3 length: 14 amino acids. CDR3 sequence (DNA): TGCGCCAGCAGTGACCGAAACGACAGGGAGGTGGTGTATTTT. Its protein product is CASSDRNDREVVYF.

This rearrangement joins TRBV3-1 (or the pseudogene TRBV3-2) to TRBJ2-5, with D perhaps given as TRBD1 or TRBD2 (5 bases each). Germline V CDR1 and CDR2: LGHDT, YNNKEL (reference sequence). This CDR3 has 17 residues. V was shortened by 3 bases and J by 1 base, with 18 bases between the two germline ends. The CDR3 DNA is TGTGCCAGCAGCCACAAAGGGACGCCCATAGCCCAAGAGACCCAGTACTTC. It specifies CASSHKGTPIAQETQYF.

DNA for the CDR3: TGTGCCAGCAGACTAGCGGGAGCTCGAAATGAGCAGTTCTTC. Translated: CASRLAGARNEQFF. This chain joins TRBV9 and TRBJ2-1; 11 bases line up with TRBD2. V gave up 5 bases and J gave up 7 bases; unmatched junction bases: 5. Germline loops: CDR1 SGDLS, CDR2 YYNGEE. The CDR3 covers 14 residues.

This clone has a handful of counts. This chain connects TRBV18 to TRBJ2-7; D is uncertain. This CDR3 is built from 16 residues. The germline V gene has CDR1 KGHSH and CDR2 LQKENI. Trimming left V 1 base short and J 0 bases short, with 13 bases between. The CDR3 loop reads CASSPLIPSSSYEQYF. The CDR3 nucleotides read TGTGCCAGCTCACCACTTATCCCGAGTAGCTCCTACGAGCAGTACTTC.

The chain recombines TRBV11-2 with TRBJ1-2; D remains unclear. Germline-derived CDR1 and CDR2 are SGHAT and FQNNGV. The CDR3 has 12 residues. Between the trimmed V and J ends, which lost 5 bases and 0 bases, there was a span of 4 bases. In DNA, the CDR3 is TGTGCCAGCAGCAGATCTAACTATGGCTACACCTTC. As protein: CASSRSNYGYTF.

The chain uses TRBV7-9 and TRBJ2-4; D is perhaps TRBD2 (5 bases). The CDR3 extends over 12 amino acids. CDR1 and CDR2 (germline): SEHNR, FQNEAQ (reference sequence). The ends were cut back, 3 bases at V and 5 bases at J, with 5 bases in the middle. The CDR3 DNA follows: TGTGCCAGCAGCTTCGGGGAAAACATTCAGTACTTC. Protein product: CASSFGENIQYF.

The V call is TRBV4-1, the J call TRBJ2-7, with 9 nucleotides matching TRBD1. The J segment lost 1 base and the V segment lost 4 bases, leaving 5 bases of the junction unmatched. Germline assignment: CDR1 MGHRA and CDR2 YSYEKL. There are 15 residues in the CDR3. The CDR3 is CASSPVGQGSYEQYF. The DNA for the CDR3 is TGCGCCAGCAGCCCCGTTGGACAGGGGTCCTACGAGCAGTACTTC.

This clone has only one observation. J is TRBJ2-5 and V is TRBV18, with TRBD2 matching over 9 bases. The V segment lost 5 bases and the J segment 3 bases; nucleotides outside the gene matches: 4. The CDR3 spans 14 residues. The germline gives CDR1 KGHSH, CDR2 LQKENI. As DNA, the CDR3 is TGTGCCAGCTCAGGGCTAGCGGGAAAAGAGACCCAGTACTTC. Protein: CASSGLAGKETQYF. Supplemented by reference TRBV18 and TRBJ2-5, the full variable domain reads NAGVMQNPRHLVRRRGQEARLRCSPMKGHSHVYWYRQLPEEGLKFMVYLQKENIIDESGMPKERFSAEFPKEGPSILRIQQVVRGDSAAYFCASSGLAGKETQYFGPGTRLLVL.

This rearrangement joins TRBV5-1 to TRBJ2-7; D possibly corresponds to TRBD1 (6 bases). Germline CDR1 and CDR2: SGHRS and YFSETQ. V was trimmed by 3 bases and J by 2 bases, leaving 12 bases between them. This CDR3 is 14 amino acids long. The CDR3 DNA reads TGCGCCAGCAGCTACCGGGACAAAGCCTACGAGCAGTACTTC. It translates to CASSYRDKAYEQYF.

This chain connects TRBV5-1 to TRBJ1-1; the D gene is possibly TRBD1 (5 bases). Germline assignment: CDR1 SGHRS and CDR2 YFSETQ. Trimming took 0 bases from V and 1 from J, leaving 7 bases between them. The CDR3 loop spans 14 amino acids. CDR3 loop: CASSLGQKNTEAFF. Here the CDR3 DNA reads TGCGCCAGCAGCTTGGGACAGAAGAACACTGAAGCTTTCTTT.

This rearrangement joins TRBV3-1 (or the pseudogene TRBV3-2) to TRBJ2-5; possibly TRBD2 for D (7 bases). The CDR3 spans 15 residues. Germline V lookup: CDR1 LGHDT, CDR2 YNNKEL (reference sequence). The V end lost 5 bases, the J end lost 5 bases, and 18 bases lay between the germline ends. This CDR3 is CASSRAGGRPETQYF. The CDR3 DNA sequence: TGTGCCAGCAGCAGGGCCGGGGGGCGTCCGGAGACCCAGTACTTC.